The rows below give T cell receptor beta chains drawn from one sample of a study of graft-versus-host responses after intestinal transplantation. Using immunoSEQ multiplex PCR, the repertoire was profiled, and TCRdb retains in-frame clones only, with some absent. The data contain about 97,000 clones, less than 95% of them singletons. The antigens for these receptors are not known. Sample: unstimulated CD8+ T cells sorted from spleen or lymph node cells, taken before transplant. The receptors were gathered from a human donor who was the organ donor for an intestinal transplant. CDR3s include the opening cysteine and the closing phenylalanine or tryptophan. The D gene is left open where the match is weak.

>TRBD1|TRBJ2-7|TRBV7-8
CASSLDGTGFDEQYF
TGTGCCAGCAGCTTAGACGGGACAGGGTTCGACGAGCAGTACTTC
>.|TRBJ2-1|TRBV9
CASSAPETPAYNEQFF
TGTGCCAGCAGCGCCCCCGAGACTCCCGCCTACAATGAGCAGTTCTTC
>.|TRBJ1-5|TRBV28
CASNLGGQPQHF
TGTGCCAGCAACTTGGGAGGCCAGCCCCAGCATTTT
>TRBD1|TRBJ1-6|TRBV6-5
CASSSAGGTSPLHF
TGTGCCAGCAGTTCTGCAGGGGGCACTTCACCCCTCCACTTT
>.|TRBJ2-3|TRBV28
CASSLQVTDTQYF
TGTGCCAGCAGTTTACAGGTCACAGATACGCAGTATTTT
>TRBD1|TRBJ2-7|TRBV29-1
CSVGLVDRVYEQYF
TGCAGCGTTGGGTTAGTGGACAGGGTCTACGAGCAGTACTTC
>TRBD2|TRBJ2-7|TRBV4-2
CASSQWTSGGPSSYEQYF
TGTGCCAGCAGCCAGTGGACTAGCGGGGGGCCTAGCTCCTACGAGCAGTACTTC
>TRBD1|TRBJ1-5|TRBV28
CASTRTGTTYLNQPQHF
TGTGCCAGCACCAGGACAGGGACTACTTACCTCAATCAGCCCCAGCATTTT
>TRBD2|TRBJ2-3|TRBV5-4
CASSFKREEGGDTQYF
TGTGCCAGCAGTTTCAAGCGGGAGGAGGGTGGAGATACGCAGTATTTT
>.|TRBJ1-2|TRBV29-1
CSVEDRKQRGRGYTF
TGCAGCGTTGAAGATAGGAAACAACGGGGTCGAGGCTACACCTTC
>TRBD2|TRBJ2-3|TRBV13
CASRLAGGQGTDTQYF
TGTGCCAGCCGACTAGCGGGGGGGCAGGGCACAGATACGCAGTATTTT
>TRBD2|TRBJ2-3|TRBV7-6
CASSNRLAGGTDTQYF
TGTGCCAGCAGCAATCGACTAGCGGGAGGCACAGATACGCAGTATTTT
>TRBD2|TRBJ2-7|TRBV28
CASTPFGGRASYEQYF
TGTGCCAGCACTCCATTCGGCGGGAGGGCCTCCTACGAGCAGTACTTC
>.|TRBJ2-2|TRBV11-2
CASSPVLELFF
TGTGCCAGCAGCCCCGTTCTGGAGCTGTTTTTT